Below, one T cell receptor (beta chain) is given with its context. V was shortened by 5 bases and J by 4 bases, with 17 bases between the two germline ends. The CDR3 length is 15 residues. Germline V gene data show CDR1 as SNHLY and CDR2 as FYNNEI. TCRdb's table, derived via immunoSEQ multiplex PCR, lists solely in-frame clones and lacks some. Altogether approximately 21,000 clones are present, 83% being singletons, with the ten largest covering roughly 7%. This record belongs to a study of blood T cell repertoires in COVID-19. This chain links TRBV2 with TRBJ1-1, with D tentatively TRBD1 (6 bases). Sequenced sample: peripheral blood. The receptor was derived from a human donor in a cohort sampled during active COVID-19. CDR3 DNA: TGTGCCAGCAGTACAGCGGGACGGGGGGCCACTGAAGCTTTCTTT. Its protein product is CASSTAGRGATEAFF.